Shown below are 11 T cell receptor beta chains from a single sample sequenced in a study of breast tumors, draining lymph nodes, adjacent tissues. TCRdb used MiXCR to reprocess the multiplex PCR reads, holding one entry per CDR3 protein. The sample contains about 230,000 distinct CDR3 sequences, roughly 30% of which appear only once. The lymph nodes were axillary draining lymph nodes from breast cancer patients. Sample: axillary lymph node tissue. These receptors were obtained from a female donor with breast cancer. Some clones in this sample may be carry-over from other donors' samples.

In the case of this clonotype: The junction departs from germline at one end; a sequencing error may be responsible. V usage is TRBV9 and J usage is TRBJ2-1; D call uncertain. The CDR3 extends over 13 amino acids. The germline V gene has CDR1 SGDLS and CDR2 YYNGEE. The CDR3 bases are TGTGCCAGCGGCGTTAGCCCTACAGATACGCAGTTCTTC. It translates to CASGVSPTDTQFF.

This sequence joins TRBV7-3 and TRBJ2-3, with D unclear. CDR1 SGHTA and CDR2 FQGTGA come from the germline V gene. Trimming shortened V by 2 bases and J by 3 bases, and 12 bases separated the two germline ends. The CDR3 is made up of 15 amino acids. CDR3 in amino acids: CASSLSAPATDTQYF. The CDR3 DNA sequence: TGTGCCAGCAGCTTATCGGCACCGGCGACAGATACGCAGTATTTT.

In regard to this clonotype: This may be a read error: a much more frequent sequence differs by one nucleotide. The chain recombines TRBV6-4 with TRBJ2-7; either TRBD1 or TRBD2 may fit D (7 bases each). V was shortened by 9 bases and J by 2 bases, with 17 bases between the two germline ends. There are 14 residues in the CDR3. CDR1 is MRHNA and CDR2 is SNTAGT in the germline V gene. The CDR3 DNA follows: TGTGCCAGTATACCAGGGGGGGCTGCCTACGAGCAGTACTTC. Protein sequence: CASIPGGAAYEQYF.

This clonotype was recorded a few times. A read error may be the cause here, since a much bigger clone is one base away. V usage is TRBV6-6 and J usage is TRBJ2-3; the match to TRBD2 covers 8 bases. Germline values: CDR1 MNHNY, CDR2 SVGAGI (reference sequence). Losses at the gene ends were 5 bases for V and 4 bases for J; bases not matched to a gene: 5. There are 14 residues in the CDR3. In DNA form, the CDR3 reads TGTGCCAGCAGTCCGAGCGGGAGCCCAGATACGCAGTATTTT. Its translation is CASSPSGSPDTQYF.

In this sample, this clonotype turned up many times. The V gene is TRBV30, the J gene TRBJ1-3; D is perhaps TRBD1 (6 bases). The CDR3 loop spans 16 amino acids. Trimming removed 1 base from V and 0 bases from J, with 13 bases in between. Germline CDR1 is GTSNPN and CDR2 is SVGIG (reference sequence). DNA for the CDR3: TGTGCCTGGAGTGCGGACAGACTACTCTCTGGAAACACCATATATTTT. This encodes CAWSADRLLSGNTIYF.

The chain uses TRBV20-1 and TRBJ2-3, with D possibly being TRBD2 (5 bases). Germline CDR1 reads DFQATT; CDR2 reads SNEGSKA (reference sequence). V lost 3 bases, J lost 5 bases, and 18 bases lay in between. The CDR3 totals 15 residues. In DNA, the CDR3 is TGCAGTGCTAGTGCGCCTAGAGGGTCTATAGATACGCAGTATTTT. As protein: CSASAPRGSIDTQYF.

On this clonotype itself: A much larger clone lies a single base off, so this may be a read error. V usage is TRBV10-3 and J usage is TRBJ1-4; D remains ambiguous. CDR3 size: 12 residues. Per the germline V gene, CDR1 is ENHRY and CDR2 is SYGVKD. Trimming shortened V by 7 bases and J by 5 bases, and 8 bases separated the two germline ends. The CDR3: CAITVGNEKLFF. The DNA for the CDR3 is TGTGCCATCACGGTGGGGAATGAAAAACTGTTTTTT.

This sequence joins TRBV7-8 and TRBJ2-7, with 10 bases that match TRBD1. The CDR3 totals 14 residues. The V segment lost 5 bases and the J segment 7 bases; nucleotides outside the gene matches: 8. Germline V CDR1 and CDR2: SGHVS, FQNEAQ. CDR3 nucleotides: TGTGCCAGCAGCGCCGGGACAGGGGCCTCTGAGCAGTACTTC. Encoded protein: CASSAGTGASEQYF.

Many counts were recorded for this clonotype. The rearrangement joins TRBV30 to TRBJ1-2, with 7 bases that match TRBD1. Germline CDR1 reads GTSNPN; CDR2 reads SVGIG (reference sequence). The length of the CDR3 is 13 residues. With 2 bases clipped from V and 4 bases from J, the junction kept 4 bases outside the gene matches. This CDR3 is CAWSPGTVYGYTF. In DNA form, the CDR3 reads TGTGCCTGGAGTCCCGGGACAGTCTATGGCTACACCTTC.

This clonotype was recorded many times. The V call is TRBV5-4, the J call TRBJ2-7; TRBD1 or TRBD2 may be the D gene (6 bases each). In germline, CDR1 is SGHNT, CDR2 YYREEE (reference sequence). The CDR3 consists of 14 residues. With 1 base removed from V and 5 bases from J, the gap between germline ends came to 13 bases. The CDR3 bases are TGTGCCAGCAGCTTGAATTACAGGGAGGACGAGCAGTACTTC. Encoded protein: CASSLNYREDEQYF.

This clonotype has a handful of counts. The CDR3 region is CASSYPAGGNTGELFF. In DNA, the CDR3 is TGTGCCAGCAGTTACCCGGCGGGAGGGAACACCGGGGAGCTGTTTTTT. This chain uses TRBV6-5 with TRBJ2-2, with 8 bases matching TRBD2. CDR3 size: 16 residues. Trimming took 2 bases from V and 1 from J; bases not matched to a gene: 3. Germline V CDR1 and CDR2: MNHEY, SVGAGI.